The source of this T cell receptor beta chain is a study of blood T cell repertoires in COVID-19. Germline lookup yields CDR1 SNHLY and CDR2 FYNNEI. The ends were cut back, 6 bases at V and 7 bases at J, with 10 bases in the middle. The CDR3 runs 13 residues. Produced via immunoSEQ multiplex PCR; TCRdb's table is partial and in-frame only. The sample contains approximately 300,000 clones, around nine tenths of which appear only once. Specimen: PBMCs or T cells enriched from blood (not recorded which). The chain has TRBV2 and TRBJ1-6; maybe TRBD1 (6 bases). The sequence was obtained from a man between 60 and 75 years old who had recovered from COVID-19. The chain's CDR3 is CASRQGWNSPLHF. For the CDR3, the DNA is TGTGCCAGCAGGCAGGGGTGGAATTCACCCCTCCACTTT.